This entry describes one TCR beta chain. Its matching antigen is unknown. CDR3 length equals 15 residues. Trimming at V came to 5 bases and at J to 7 bases, leaving 14 bases not matched to a gene. Germline V CDR1 and CDR2: MDHEN, SYDVKM. Treatment: about 20 received Ad26.COV2.S at low or high dose, single or two shots; about 5 received placebo; per-sample allocation not given. The samples were gathered on day 63 after the first injection of vaccine or placebo. Method: immunoSEQ multiplex PCR; TCRdb's copy keeps in-frame clones and lacks some. Altogether over 400,000 clones are present, less than 95% being singletons, with the ten largest covering under 4.5%. This entry is derived from a study of Ad26.COV2.S vaccination and SARS-CoV-2 variants. Study at large: Sample donor was a member of the COV1001 Ad26.COV2.S trial arm. Ad26.COV2.S shots went into the muscle once or twice, 56 days apart.

Study results and caveats: Whether participants received vaccine or placebo, their non-spike TCR breadth was similar. Recipients given vaccine exceeded placebo recipients in spike-specific TCR breadth.

This rearrangement joins TRBV28 to TRBJ2-7; 7 nucleotides match TRBD2. The source material was peripheral blood, sampled in a trial of Ad26.COV2.S vaccine versus placebo. The clonotype originates from a person between 18 and 60 years old who received the Ad26.COV2.S COVID-19 vaccine or a placebo. DNA of the CDR3: TGTGCCAGCAGTCCGTATATAGCGGGCCCGGGGGAGCAGTACTTC. As protein: CASSPYIAGPGEQYF.